This record looks at one T cell receptor (beta chain) sequence and its context. Per the original data handling: Counts of nucleated cells, estimated from reference gene primer amplification, were obtained. Sequencing used immunoSEQ multiplex PCR; TCRdb keeps in-frame clones, though not all of them. V and J calls and clone size are given by that table; D and trimming were obtained from the DNA. The table lists around 330,000 clones, around 89% of them singletons. The data belong to a study of blood T cell repertoires in COVID-19. In the study overall: Specimens from acute and convalescent COVID-19 originated in the United States, Italy and Spain. In each case, the material was cDNA or gDNA derived from T cells, B-cell-depleted T cells, or PBMCs.

Seattle's cohort entered during active infection and was followed longitudinally. Sequenced sample: peripheral blood. This clonotype originated in a woman aged 30 to 39 with COVID-19, enrolled during active disease.

Here the CDR3 reads CASSLGPGRAETQYF. The CDR3 DNA follows: TGTGCCAGCAGTTTAGGACCAGGGAGGGCGGAGACCCAGTACTTC. The chain recombines TRBV27 with TRBJ2-5; 7 nucleotides match TRBD2. The V gene end was trimmed by 2 bases and the J gene end by 5 bases; junction bases not matched to a gene: 8. The CDR3 totals 15 residues. In germline, CDR1 is MNHEY, CDR2 SMNVEV (reference sequence).